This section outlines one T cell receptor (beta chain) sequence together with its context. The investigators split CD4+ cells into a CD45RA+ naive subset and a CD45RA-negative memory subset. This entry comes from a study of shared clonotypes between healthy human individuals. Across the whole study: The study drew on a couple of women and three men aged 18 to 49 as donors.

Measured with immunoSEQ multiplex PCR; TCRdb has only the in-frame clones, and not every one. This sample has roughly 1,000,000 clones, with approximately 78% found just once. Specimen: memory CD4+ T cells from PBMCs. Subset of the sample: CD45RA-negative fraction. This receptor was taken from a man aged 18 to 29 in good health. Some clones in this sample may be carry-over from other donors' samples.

CDR3 sequence (DNA): TGTGCCAGCAAGGGTGCGGGGGACTTGGAAAAACTGTTTTTT. This gives the protein CASKGAGDLEKLFF. This rearrangement joins TRBV2 to TRBJ1-4, with D perhaps matching TRBD1 (5 bases). Germline CDR1 SNHLY, CDR2 FYNNEI. V lost 7 bases and J 8 bases, leaving 17 bases between the germline ends. CDR3 length: 14 residues.